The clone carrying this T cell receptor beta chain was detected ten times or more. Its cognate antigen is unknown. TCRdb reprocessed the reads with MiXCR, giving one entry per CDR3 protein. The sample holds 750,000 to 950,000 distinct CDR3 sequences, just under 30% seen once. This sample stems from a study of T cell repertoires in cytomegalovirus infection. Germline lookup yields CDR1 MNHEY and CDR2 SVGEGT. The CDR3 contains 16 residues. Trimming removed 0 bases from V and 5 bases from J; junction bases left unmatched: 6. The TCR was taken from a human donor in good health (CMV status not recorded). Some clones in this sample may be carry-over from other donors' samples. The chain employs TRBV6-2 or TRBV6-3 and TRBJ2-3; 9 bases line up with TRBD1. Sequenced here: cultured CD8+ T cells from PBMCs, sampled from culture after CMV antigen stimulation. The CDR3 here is CASSYSRTGAGDTQYF. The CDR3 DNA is TGTGCCAGCAGTTACTCCAGGACAGGGGCAGGAGATACGCAGTATTTT.